These 32 T cell receptor beta chains were sequenced from one sample in a study of beta chain features in type 1 diabetes. Study-level findings and limits: Shorter TCRB CDR3s, moderately but significantly so, were found in Type 1 diabetes patients in all four CD4+ subsets.

These TCRs' antigens remain unknown. The authors reverse transcribed all of the isolated RNA, so sequencing captured expressed TCRB transcripts. Assay: immunoSEQ multiplex PCR; the TCRdb copy retains only in-frame clones and omits some. This sample has 40,000 to 55,000 clones; around 45% occur once, and the top ten carry roughly 0.13%. Sequencing input: stem cell memory CD4+ T cells from blood. These TCRs come from a man aged 25-45 years with type 1 diabetes.

The V call is TRBV4-3, the J call TRBJ2-7; 9 bases line up with TRBD2. The CDR3 is 16 amino acids. J gave up 2 bases and V 0 bases, and 5 bases lay outside the gene matches. Per germline, CDR1 LGHNA and CDR2 YSLEER. The CDR3 sequence is CASSQDRLAGPYEQYF. For the CDR3, the DNA is TGCGCCAGCAGCCAAGATCGGCTAGCGGGACCCTACGAGCAGTACTTC.

The genes are TRBV5-1 and TRBJ2-1; 9 bases are shared with TRBD2. The CDR3 spans 14 residues. Germline lookup yields CDR1 SGHRS and CDR2 YFSETQ. The trim removed 5 bases at V and 4 bases at J, leaving 4 bases unmatched. This CDR3 reads CASRSSGVYNEQFF. The CDR3 nucleotides read TGCGCCAGCAGGTCTAGCGGGGTATACAATGAGCAGTTCTTC. The full variable domain, completed using reference TRBV5-1 and TRBJ2-1, is KAGVTQTPRYLIKTRGQQVTLSCSPISGHRSVSWYQQTPGQGLQFLFEYFSETQRNKGNFPGRFSGRQFSNSRSEMNVSTLELGDSALYLCASRSSGVYNEQFFGPGTRLTVL.

The chain employs TRBV27 and TRBJ1-5, with D perhaps matching TRBD1 (6 bases). Trimming cost V 4 bases and J 7 bases, with 14 bases left between them. Germline values: CDR1 MNHEY, CDR2 SMNVEV (reference sequence). This CDR3 spans 14 amino acids. The CDR3 sequence: CASSSNREGQPQHF. The CDR3 DNA is TGTGCCAGCAGTTCGAACAGGGAAGGACAGCCCCAGCATTTT.

The gene calls are TRBV18 and TRBJ1-5; D is unclear. Trimming shortened V by 0 bases and J by 3 bases, and 9 bases separated the two germline ends. The CDR3 consists of 15 residues. CDR1 is KGHSH and CDR2 is LQKENI in the germline V gene. The CDR3, as DNA: TGTGCCAGCTCACCACCGCCAGGTCACAATCAGCCCCAGCATTTT. It encodes CASSPPPGHNQPQHF.

This chain links TRBV6-6 with TRBJ2-5; 11 nucleotides align to TRBD2. With V trimmed by 6 bases and J by 2 bases, 5 bases remained unmatched. Germline CDR1 reads MNHNY; CDR2 reads SVGAGI (reference sequence). The CDR3 covers 15 residues. The CDR3 sequence is CASRDGTSGQETQYF. CDR3 sequence (DNA): TGTGCCAGCAGGGACGGGACTAGCGGACAAGAGACCCAGTACTTC.

This clone has only a few counts. The genes are TRBV7-9 and TRBJ2-7; tentative D call: TRBD1 (5 bases). The CDR3 is 15 amino acids. Germline V gene data show CDR1 as SEHNR and CDR2 as FQNEAQ (reference sequence). The ends were cut back, 2 bases at V and 2 bases at J, with 13 bases in the middle. The CDR3: CASSLSIDSAYEQYF. The CDR3 bases are TGTGCCAGCAGCTTATCGATTGACAGTGCCTACGAGCAGTACTTC.

This clone was picked up a small number of times. This sequence joins TRBV7-9 and TRBJ2-1; no reliable D call. The germline gives CDR1 SEHNR, CDR2 FQNEAQ (reference sequence). V lost 4 bases and J 10 bases, leaving 20 bases between the germline ends. The length of the CDR3 is 15 residues. CDR3 nucleotide sequence: TGTGCCAGCAGCTCTCCGGCCCTAGGTGCACGGGAGCAGTTCTTC. Translating gives CASSSPALGAREQFF.

The CDR3 region is CASSPRPGGTEAFF. The DNA for the CDR3 is TGTGCCAGCTCACCACGGCCGGGGGGCACTGAAGCTTTCTTT. The J gene is TRBJ1-1, the V gene TRBV18, with TRBD1 as a possible D gene (5 bases). CDR3 size: 14 residues. The V gene lost 1 base and the J gene lost 4 bases, with 10 bases spanning the gap. CDR1 is KGHSH, CDR2 LQKENI, per germline.

V is TRBV6-1 and J is TRBJ1-5, with 8 nucleotides matching TRBD1. There are 14 residues in the CDR3. Germline CDR1 and CDR2: MNHNS and SASEGT. The trim removed 2 bases at V and 5 bases at J, leaving 2 bases unmatched. This CDR3 is CASSESGGDQPQHF. Here the CDR3 DNA reads TGTGCCAGCAGTGAATCAGGGGGCGATCAGCCCCAGCATTTT.

This clone appeared a few times. V gene TRBV18 combines with J gene TRBJ2-6; 7 nucleotides agree with TRBD1. From germline, CDR1 is KGHSH and CDR2 LQKENI. This CDR3 has 16 amino acids. Unmatched junction bases numbered 5, after V lost 6 bases and J lost 0 bases. The CDR3 spells CASSRRQGSGANVLTF. CDR3 coding DNA: TGTGCCAGCTCCCGAAGACAGGGCTCTGGGGCCAACGTCCTGACTTTC.

The sample holds a few counts of this clone. V gene TRBV7-9 combines with J gene TRBJ2-7; tentatively, D is TRBD1 (5 bases). Germline V gene data show CDR1 as SEHNR and CDR2 as FQNEAQ (reference sequence). V was trimmed by 5 bases and J by 0 bases, leaving 8 bases between them. The CDR3 loop spans 13 amino acids. Here the CDR3 reads CASSPDSSYEQYF. The CDR3 DNA follows: TGTGCCAGCAGCCCAGACAGCTCCTACGAGCAGTACTTC.

J is TRBJ2-1 and V is TRBV28; D is undetermined. The CDR3 totals 12 residues. Trimming took 6 bases from V and 0 from J, leaving 3 bases between them. From germline, CDR1 is MDHEN and CDR2 SYDVKM. CDR3 region: CASRRSYNEQFF. CDR3 sequence (DNA): TGTGCCAGCAGGCGCTCCTACAATGAGCAGTTCTTC.

This clone was found a few times. The chain uses TRBV29-1 and TRBJ1-2; 7 positions match TRBD1. J gave up 0 bases and V 5 bases, and 6 bases lay outside the gene matches. Germline CDR1 and CDR2: SQVTM and ANQGSEA. This CDR3 spans 14 amino acids. The CDR3 here is CSVSGGQTNYGYTF. The CDR3 DNA sequence: TGCAGCGTTTCTGGGGGACAGACTAACTATGGCTACACCTTC.

This chain uses TRBV9 with TRBJ2-5, with D unclear. The length of the CDR3 is 14 residues. V gave up 0 bases and J gave up 2 bases, with 8 bases separating them. Germline V gene data show CDR1 as SGDLS and CDR2 as YYNGEE. The CDR3 nucleotides read TGTGCCAGCAGCGTAGGGGCAATTCAAGAGACCCAGTACTTC. Translating gives CASSVGAIQETQYF.

This chain uses TRBV29-1 with TRBJ2-2; D is uncertain. This CDR3 spans 13 amino acids. Trimming left V 0 bases short and J 6 bases short, with 8 bases between. CDR1 and CDR2 (germline): SQVTM, ANQGSEA. The CDR3 protein is CSVEEATAGELFF. The CDR3 DNA follows: TGCAGCGTTGAAGAGGCCACCGCCGGGGAGCTGTTTTTT.

CDR3 sequence reads: CATSHLAGGGHNEQFF. The CDR3 DNA reads as TGTGCCACCAGTCACCTAGCGGGGGGGGGCCACAATGAGCAGTTCTTC. V gene TRBV15 combines with J gene TRBJ2-1; 12 bases fit TRBD2. Germline CDR1 reads LNHNV; CDR2 reads YYDKDF (reference sequence). Losses at the gene ends were 6 bases for V and 5 bases for J; bases not matched to a gene: 8. The CDR3 runs 16 residues.

The rearrangement joins TRBV9 to TRBJ2-1; 7 bases line up with TRBD1. The V gene's germline CDR1 is SGDLS and CDR2 YYNGEE. This CDR3 has 16 amino acids. V shed 7 bases and J 7 bases; nucleotides not matched to a gene: 17. CDR3 in DNA: TGTGCCAGCGAACCAAGGGGGCAGGGGCCAGGAAATGAGCAGTTCTTC. This sequence encodes CASEPRGQGPGNEQFF. Looking up the rest from reference TRBV9 and TRBJ2-1 gives the full variable domain: DSGVTQTPKHLITATGQRVTLRCSPRSGDLSVYWYQQSLDQGLQFLIQYYNGEERAKGNILERFSAQQFPDLHSELNLSSLELGDSALYFCASEPRGQGPGNEQFFGPGTRLTVL.

The J gene is TRBJ1-3, the V gene TRBV7-2, with 8 bases identical to TRBD1. The CDR3 spans 17 residues. Germline loops: CDR1 SGHTA, CDR2 FQGNSA. With 3 bases clipped from V and 0 bases from J, the junction kept 7 bases outside the gene matches. In nucleotides, the CDR3 is TGTGCCAGCAGCTTCATCACAGGGGGAATCTCTGGAAACACCATATATTTT. This sequence encodes CASSFITGGISGNTIYF.

This clone has more than one count but fewer than ten. The chain joins TRBV5-1 to TRBJ2-2; D remains unclear. V lost 4 bases, J lost 0 bases, and 4 bases lay in between. Per the germline V gene, CDR1 is SGHRS and CDR2 is YFSETQ. The CDR3 covers 13 residues. The DNA of the CDR3 is TGCGCCAGCAGCCCAGCGAACACCGGGGAGCTGTTTTTT. It specifies CASSPANTGELFF.

This clone showed up just a few times. The genes are TRBV7-9 and TRBJ2-1; D is perhaps TRBD1 (6 bases). V lost 1 base and J lost 2, with 9 bases in between. The CDR3 spans 15 residues. Germline CDR1 reads SEHNR; CDR2 reads FQNEAQ (reference sequence). CDR3 in amino acids: CASSLVGAPYNEQFF. CDR3 nucleotide sequence: TGTGCCAGCAGCTTAGTGGGGGCCCCCTACAATGAGCAGTTCTTC.

The chain couples TRBV4-1 to TRBJ1-5, with 8 bases fitting TRBD1. V was pared by 4 bases and J by 7 bases, with 9 bases of the junction left unmatched. CDR1 and CDR2 from the germline V gene are MGHRA and YSYEKL. This CDR3 region has 15 residues. The CDR3 DNA reads TGCGCCAGCAGCCCCTCCCCAGGGGGCGGACAGCCCCAGCATTTT. Translation gives CASSPSPGGGQPQHF.

The rearrangement uses TRBV25-1 and TRBJ2-7; D ambiguous. The CDR3 is 11 amino acids. Looked up from germline, CDR1 is MGHDK and CDR2 is SYGVNS. The ends were cut back, 7 bases at V and 1 base at J, with 5 bases in the middle. The CDR3, as DNA: TGTGCCAGCATCGGTTCCTACGAGCAGTACTTC. Translation: CASIGSYEQYF.

This rearrangement joins TRBV28 to TRBJ1-2; no reliable D call. V lost 8 bases to trimming and J lost 4 bases, with 20 bases between them. CDR1 is MDHEN, CDR2 SYDVKM, per germline. CDR3 length: 15 amino acids. The CDR3: CASLSYSPPGYGYTF. CDR3 coding DNA: TGTGCCAGCCTGTCATACAGCCCGCCTGGCTATGGCTACACCTTC.

The chain has TRBV6-6 and TRBJ2-1; D might be TRBD1 (6 bases). This CDR3 region has 15 residues. Germline assignment: CDR1 MNHNY and CDR2 SVGAGI (reference sequence). With 4 bases removed from V and 4 bases from J, the gap between germline ends came to 14 bases. This CDR3 reads CASSSPDRYYNEQFF. The CDR3 nucleotides are TGTGCCAGCAGTTCGCCGGACAGATATTACAATGAGCAGTTCTTC.

The rearrangement uses TRBV6-1 and TRBJ2-2, with 8 bases aligning to TRBD1. V dropped 11 bases and J dropped 5; count of bases not matched to a gene: 7. CDR1 and CDR2 from the germline V gene are MNHNS and SASEGT. The CDR3 is made up of 13 amino acids. CDR3 amino acids: CAADRVETGELFF. Here the CDR3 DNA reads TGTGCCGCGGACAGGGTGGAAACCGGGGAGCTGTTTTTT.

This chain joins TRBV5-1 and TRBJ1-1, with TRBD1 as a possible D gene (6 bases). Trimming removed 0 bases from V and 7 bases from J, with 22 bases in between. From germline, CDR1 is SGHRS and CDR2 YFSETQ. This CDR3 comprises 17 residues. The CDR3 region has the DNA TGCGCCAGCAGCTTGGTTCGGGGACAAGGCCCCCAGTTTGAAGCTTTCTTT. Translating gives CASSLVRGQGPQFEAFF.

This clone has a handful of counts. The chain links TRBV4-3 to TRBJ2-3; TRBD2 might be the D (6 bases). V lost 4 bases, J lost 6 bases, and 11 bases lay in between. The CDR3 is made up of 13 amino acids. From germline, CDR1 is LGHNA and CDR2 YSLEER. CDR3 sequence reads: CASSRNLADTQYF. DNA for the CDR3: TGCGCCAGCAGCCGGAATCTAGCGGATACGCAGTATTTT.

The CDR3 DNA is TGTGCCAGCAGCATTTACGACTTTCCCCCTTACGAGCAGTACTTC. Its protein is CASSIYDFPPYEQYF. The chain uses TRBV7-2 and TRBJ2-7, with D hard to call. V was cut by 5 bases and J by 4 bases, with 18 bases left in between. CDR1 is SGHTA, CDR2 FQGNSA, per germline. The CDR3 totals 15 residues.

This sequence joins TRBV5-1 and TRBJ2-3; TRBD2 agrees at 8 bases. Germline V gives CDR1 SGHRS, CDR2 YFSETQ. V gave up 4 bases and J gave up 3 bases; unmatched junction bases: 7. CDR3 length equals 15 residues. CDR3: CASSGAGGWTDTQYF. CDR3 nucleotide sequence: TGCGCCAGCAGCGGCGCGGGAGGATGGACAGATACGCAGTATTTT.

This clone appeared a single time. The gene calls are TRBV2 and TRBJ2-5, with a tentative D call TRBD2 (6 bases). The ends were cut back, 7 bases at V and 5 bases at J, with 17 bases in the middle. CDR3 size: 14 residues. Looked up from germline, CDR1 is SNHLY and CDR2 is FYNNEI. The CDR3 region has the DNA TGTGCCAGCACGGTTAGCGGTCGCGGGGAGACCCAGTACTTC. It translates to CASTVSGRGETQYF. The full variable domain, with the rest looked up from reference TRBV2 and TRBJ2-5, is EPEVTQTPSHQVTQMGQEVILRCVPISNHLYFYWYRQILGQKVEFLVSFYNNEISEKSEIFDDQFSVERPDGSNFTLKIRSTKLEDSAMYFCASTVSGRGETQYFGPGTRLLVL.

This clone was counted between two and nine times. The chain couples TRBV19 to TRBJ2-2; no reliable D call. CDR3 size: 14 residues. Trimming left V 8 bases short and J 2 bases short, with 12 bases between. Germline V CDR1 and CDR2: LNHDA, SQIVND (reference sequence). For the CDR3, the DNA is TGTGCCAGTGTGGCAGGCTCCAACACCGGGGAGCTGTTTTTT. Protein sequence: CASVAGSNTGELFF.

This clone was observed a few times. The chain is built from TRBV7-2 and TRBJ2-3; 9 bases agree with TRBD2. The germline V gene encodes CDR1 SGHTA and CDR2 FQGNSA. Trimming took 3 bases from V and 5 from J; bases not matched to a gene: 12. This CDR3 is 17 amino acids long. For the CDR3, the DNA is TGTGCCAGCAGCTTCCCGCTCGGGGCGGGAGGGCGAGATACGCAGTATTTT. This gives the protein CASSFPLGAGGRDTQYF.